The rows below give T cell receptor beta chains drawn from one sample of a study of T cells in Graves' hyperthyroidism and ophthalmopathy. TCRdb passed the multiplex PCR reads through MiXCR, listing each CDR3 protein once. Of a few hundred thousand distinct CDR3 sequences in the sample, approximately 44% were seen once. Material: peripheral blood or thyroid tissue (not recorded which). These receptors all stem from a woman between 18 and 30 years old with Graves' hyperthyroidism. Both conserved end residues are part of each CDR3. D genes are given only for firm matches. The size field is filled for only some rows; it gives once, few, many or a size class.

many	TRBV5-1	TRBJ2-2	TRBD2	TGCGCCAGCAGCTTGGATGCGGGAGCTTTCTACACCGGGGAGCTGTTTTTT	CASSLDAGAFYTGELFF
NA	TRBV20-1	TRBJ2-6	NA	TGCAGTGCTAGAAGGATGGGGGCCAACGTCCTGACTTTC	CSARRMGANVLTF
many	TRBV19	TRBJ1-1	NA	TGTGCCAGTAGTAGACACTCAGTAATGAACACTGAAGCTTTCTTT	CASSRHSVMNTEAFF
few	TRBV19	TRBJ2-1	TRBD2	TGTGCCAGTAGTATGGGGTCGGGAGGCTCCTACAATGAGCAGTTCTTC	CASSMGSGGSYNEQFF
many	TRBV5-1	TRBJ2-7	TRBD2	TGCGCCAGCAGCTTCGGGACTAGCGGGAAACAGCAGTACTTC	CASSFGTSGKQQYF
many	TRBV7-2	TRBJ2-5	NA	TGTGCCAGCAGCTCGTTCCCCAGGGGACCCTCGGGGGAGACCCAGTACTTC	CASSSFPRGPSGETQYF
many	TRBV27	TRBJ1-2	NA	TGTGCCAGCAGTCACAGCGCGAACTATGGCTACACCTTC	CASSHSANYGYTF
NA	TRBV10-3	TRBJ2-1	TRBD2	TGTGCCATCAGTGACCCTGGACTAGCGGGGATTTACAATGAGCAGTTCTTC	CAISDPGLAGIYNEQFF
NA	TRBV9	TRBJ2-3	NA	TGTGCCAGCAGCGTAGCTGCCTCATCAGATACGCAGTATTTT	CASSVAASSDTQYF
NA	TRBV2	TRBJ2-1	TRBD2	TGTGCCAGCAGTGACGGGGGGGGATACAATGAGCAGTTCTTC	CASSDGGGYNEQFF
NA	TRBV20-1	TRBJ2-1	TRBD2	TGCAGTGCTAGGTCAGCGGGAGGGGGCTACAATGAGCAGTTCTTC	CSARSAGGGYNEQFF
NA	TRBV20-1	TRBJ2-7	TRBD2	TGCAGTGCTTTACCGGGACTAGCGGGAGTTGAGCAGTACTTC	CSALPGLAGVEQYF
NA	TRBV20-1	TRBJ2-7	NA	TGCAGTGCTAGACCGGGCACTGACTACGAGCAGTACTTC	CSARPGTDYEQYF
NA	TRBV5-5	TRBJ2-1	TRBD2	TGTGCCAGCAGCTCCCTAGCGGGAGGTCTATACAATGAGCAGTTCTTC	CASSSLAGGLYNEQFF
many	TRBV10-3	TRBJ1-5	NA	TGTGCCATCAGGAGCCAGGGGAATCAGCCCCAGCATTTT	CAIRSQGNQPQHF
NA	TRBV29-1	TRBJ2-1	NA	TGCAGCCAAGTTCCGGAGAGCTCCTACAATGAGCAGTTCTTC	CSQVPESSYNEQFF
NA	TRBV5-1	TRBJ2-2	TRBD1	TGCGCCAGCAGCTTGCGGACAGGGTACTACGGGGAGCTGTTTTTT	CASSLRTGYYGELFF
NA	TRBV7-6	TRBJ1-3	NA	TGTGCCAGCAGCGATTACAGCTCTGGAAACACCATATATTTT	CASSDYSSGNTIYF
NA	TRBV18	TRBJ2-7	NA	TGTGCCAGCTCACCCGGACCATCTAGGGGGGCTCTCCCCTCCTACGAGCAGTACTTC	CASSPGPSRGALPSYEQYF
many	TRBV19	TRBJ2-7	NA	TGTGCCAGTAGAAGCGGATCTACCTACGAGCAGTACTTC	CASRSGSTYEQYF
many	TRBV13	TRBJ2-7	NA	TGTGCCAGCACCACCCTGGGACGGTCCCTCGAGCAGTACTTC	CASTTLGRSLEQYF
many	TRBV19	TRBJ2-7	NA	TGTGCCACGAGGGCATCCTACGAGCAGTACTTC	CATRASYEQYF
many	TRBV2	TRBJ2-7	TRBD2	TGTGCCAGCAGCGACGGGGGGTACGAGCAGTACTTC	CASSDGGYEQYF
many	TRBV6-5	TRBJ2-7	NA	TGTGCCAGCAGGGCGGCGGCCGCCTACGAGCAGTACTTC	CASRAAAAYEQYF
NA	TRBV29-1	TRBJ2-5	TRBD1	TGCAGCGTTGGGAAGACAGGGGCGAGGGAGACCCAGTACTTC	CSVGKTGARETQYF
NA	TRBV6-5	TRBJ1-1	NA	TGTGCCAGCAGTACGGTGGGGGGAAGGACTTTCTTT	CASSTVGGRTFF
many	TRBV11-2	TRBJ2-7	NA	TGTGCCAGCAGCCGCTCCGCCTCCTACGAGCAGTACTTC	CASSRSASYEQYF
NA	TRBV7-6	TRBJ2-7	TRBD1	TGTGCCAGCAGTTTAACCTCCGGGACAGGGAACGAGCAGTACTTC	CASSLTSGTGNEQYF
NA	TRBV10-3	TRBJ2-5	TRBD2	TGTGCCATCAGTGACCGACTAGCGGGGGAAGAGACCCAGTACTTC	CAISDRLAGEETQYF
few	TRBV24-1	TRBJ1-2	NA	TGTGCCACCAGTGACCCAGGGTCTAACTATGGCTACACCTTC	CATSDPGSNYGYTF
NA	TRBV19	TRBJ2-3	TRBD2	TGTGCCAGTAGTATGACTAGCGGCACAGATACGCAGTATTTT	CASSMTSGTDTQYF
many	TRBV29-1	TRBJ2-5	TRBD2	TGCAGCGTTGAGGGACTAGCGGGGGAGACCCAGTACTTC	CSVEGLAGETQYF
many	TRBV20-1	TRBJ2-7	NA	TGCAGTGCTAGACCCGCCGGGGCTAACTACGAGCAGTACTTC	CSARPAGANYEQYF
many	TRBV13	TRBJ2-7	TRBD2	TGTGCCAGCAGCTCGAAGCGGGAGGGGTCCTACGAGCAGTACTTC	CASSSKREGSYEQYF
NA	TRBV15	TRBJ1-5	NA	TGTGCCACCAGCAGACAGGGATATCAGCCCCAGCATTTT	CATSRQGYQPQHF
NA	TRBV5-4	TRBJ1-6	NA	TGTGCCAGCAGCTTGGCGCCTAGCGGGGGCAATTCACCCCTCCACTTT	CASSLAPSGGNSPLHF
many	TRBV6-2/TRBV6-3	TRBJ1-2	TRBD1	TGTGCCAGCAGCCAACGGACAGGCCAAGCTAACTATGGCTACACCTTC	CASSQRTGQANYGYTF
many	TRBV7-9	TRBJ2-5	TRBD2	TGTGCCAGCAGCCCTAGGACTAGCGGAGTCCAAGAGACCCAGTACTTC	CASSPRTSGVQETQYF
NA	TRBV4-1	TRBJ1-3	NA	TGTGCCAGCAGCCAAGATAAAGGGGCGCGGGGAAACACCATATATTTT	CASSQDKGARGNTIYF
NA	TRBV7-3	TRBJ2-7	NA	TGCGCCAGCAGCCAAGATCGGGATAGCGCATCCTACGAGCAGTACTTC	CASSQDRDSASYEQYF
many	TRBV29-1	TRBJ2-5	TRBD2	TGCAGCGTCCCCCCGGGAGGGCGGAAAGAGACCCAGTACTTC	CSVPPGGRKETQYF
NA	TRBV7-9	TRBJ2-1	TRBD2	TGTGCCAGCAGCTTGGGGACTAGCGTAAATGAGCAGTTCTTC	CASSLGTSVNEQFF
NA	TRBV6-1	TRBJ1-2	TRBD1	TGTGCCAGCAGTGAAGCTGAGGACAGGGGCGAAGGAGCAAGTTACACCTTC	CASSEAEDRGEGASYTF
few	TRBV29-1	TRBJ2-1	NA	TGCAGCGTCCCCGGGACATCCTACAATGAGCAGTTCTTC	CSVPGTSYNEQFF
many	TRBV25-1	TRBJ1-1	NA	TGTGCCAGCAGTGAATTTTCAGGATACACTGAAGCTTTCTTT	CASSEFSGYTEAFF
NA	TRBV14	TRBJ1-2	TRBD1	TGTGCCAGCAGCCAAGCAGGGGGTGCAAACTATGGCTACACCTTC	CASSQAGGANYGYTF
many	TRBV7-9	TRBJ1-1	NA	TGTGCCAGCAGCTTAGGGACACCGAACACTGAAGCTTTCTTT	CASSLGTPNTEAFF